This T cell receptor beta chain was identified during a study of blood T cell repertoires in COVID-19. Study at large: Material from acute and convalescent COVID-19 was sourced from the United States, Italy and Spain. The analysed material was cDNA or gDNA that came from T cells, B-cell-depleted T cells, or PBMCs.

Trimming took off 0 bases at V and 3 bases at J, with 7 bases between the two ends. The CDR3 totals 14 residues. Looked up from germline, CDR1 is MNHEY and CDR2 is SVGAGI. In the original workflow: Estimation of nucleated cell counts was performed using reference gene primer amplification. The method was immunoSEQ multiplex PCR; TCRdb's version includes in-frame clones alone and lacks a portion of them. D and trimming were read from the DNA, whereas the V and J calls and clone size are those reported in that table. The profile shows approximately 88,000 clones, about 84% of them singletons. The chain uses TRBV6-5 and TRBJ2-3; a weak D match, TRBD2 (6 bases). This TCR was recovered from a woman in her 70s with acute or convalescent COVID-19. Sequencing was carried out using peripheral blood. CDR3 amino acids: CASSYSGGTDTQYF. The CDR3 bases are TGTGCCAGCAGTTACTCGGGGGGAACAGATACGCAGTATTTT.